These 27 T cell receptor beta chains came from one sample sequenced in a study of graft-versus-host responses after intestinal transplantation. Profiling relied on immunoSEQ multiplex PCR, and the TCRdb table lists in-frame clones only, not all of them. The sample has under 30,000 clones, over 60% seen once. Graft specimens yielded both intraepithelial and lamina propria lymphocytes. Source: ileum tissue, taken 98 days after intestinal transplantation. The source is a human patient who received an intestinal transplant, so some T cells may come from the graft donor.

The chain carries TRBV29-1 and TRBJ1-1; 7 bases are shared with TRBD1. Germline-derived CDR1 and CDR2 are SQVTM and ANQGSEA. The CDR3 runs to 13 residues. The CDR3 DNA sequence: TGCAGTACAACAGGGGCGATGAACACTGAAGCTTTCTTT. Translated, it gives CSTTGAMNTEAFF. The complete variable domain, with remaining parts taken from reference TRBV29-1 and TRBJ1-1, reads SAVISQKPSRDICQRGTSLTIQCQVDSQVTMMFWYRQQPGQSLTLIATANQGSEATYESGFVIDKFPISRPNLTFSTLTVSNMSPEDSSIYLCSTTGAMNTEAFFGQGTRLTVV.

The chain recombines TRBV5-1 with TRBJ2-1, with D perhaps matching TRBD1 (6 bases). The CDR3 is made up of 14 amino acids. The V end lost 1 base, the J end lost 3 bases, and 8 bases lay between the germline ends. Per the germline V gene, CDR1 is SGHRS and CDR2 is YFSETQ. The CDR3 sequence: CASSLTGLYNEQFF. Here the CDR3 DNA reads TGCGCCAGCAGCTTGACAGGGCTCTACAATGAGCAGTTCTTC.

This clone was found a few times. Other DNA sequences of this sample code for an identical CDR3. The gene calls are TRBV30 and TRBJ1-2; tentative D call: TRBD1 (5 bases). The germline V and J ends were trimmed by 3 bases and 2 bases, with 7 bases remaining between them. Germline CDR1 GTSNPN, CDR2 SVGIG (reference sequence). The CDR3 is made up of 12 amino acids. The DNA of the CDR3 is TGTGCCTGGAGGTGGGGGAACTATGGCTACACCTTC. Protein product: CAWRWGNYGYTF.

The V gene is TRBV7-3, the J gene TRBJ2-3, with 11 bases matching TRBD2. Looked up from germline, CDR1 is SGHTA and CDR2 is FQGTGA. V was pared by 5 bases and J by 1 base, with 5 bases of the junction left unmatched. This CDR3 has 16 amino acids. The CDR3 nucleotides are TGTGCCAGCAGCCCTCGACTAGCGGGGCGCACAGATACGCAGTATTTT. Translating gives CASSPRLAGRTDTQYF.

The chain recombines TRBV11-2 with TRBJ2-1; 8 bases are a match to TRBD1. V dropped 4 bases and J dropped 5; count of bases not matched to a gene: 10. The length of the CDR3 is 16 residues. CDR1 SGHAT and CDR2 FQNNGV come from the germline V gene. The CDR3 spells CASSSFRQGLNNEQFF. CDR3 bases: TGTGCCAGCAGCTCCTTTAGACAGGGGCTCAACAATGAGCAGTTCTTC. Complete variable domain (other parts from reference TRBV11-2 and TRBJ2-1): EAGVAQSPRYKIIEKRQSVAFWCNPISGHATLYWYQQILGQGPKLLIQFQNNGVVDDSQLPKDRFSAERLKGVDSTLKIQPAKLEDSAVYLCASSSFRQGLNNEQFFGPGTRLTVL.

The V call is TRBV5-1, the J call TRBJ2-3, with TRBD2 matching 11 bases. The junction had 3 bases not matched to a gene; V was cut back by 2 bases and J by 4 bases. The CDR3 consists of 15 residues. Per the germline V gene, CDR1 is SGHRS and CDR2 is YFSETQ. The DNA for the CDR3 is TGCGCCAGCAGCTTACTAGCGGGGGCCCCAGATACGCAGTATTTT. It translates to CASSLLAGAPDTQYF.

V usage is TRBV7-2 and J usage is TRBJ1-2; TRBD1 is a possible D gene (5 bases). Germline CDR1 reads SGHTA; CDR2 reads FQGNSA. Trimming took 5 bases from V and 8 from J, leaving 15 bases between them. The CDR3 contains 13 residues. DNA for the CDR3: TGTGCCAGCAGCGCCCAGGGACCCAACGGCTACACCTTC. Translating it yields CASSAQGPNGYTF.

The chain uses TRBV4-2 and TRBJ1-5; no clear D gene. Trimming removed 0 bases from V and 1 base from J, with 10 bases in between. Germline CDR1 is LGHNA and CDR2 is YNFKEQ. The CDR3 contains 16 residues. The CDR3 loop is CASSQDGRPSNQPQHF. The CDR3 bases are TGTGCCAGCAGCCAAGACGGCAGGCCGAGCAATCAGCCCCAGCATTTT.

This sequence joins TRBV10-1 and TRBJ2-5; D gene uncertain. Between the trimmed V and J ends, which lost 2 bases and 9 bases, there was a span of 13 bases. This CDR3 is built from 13 residues. The germline CDR1 and CDR2 sequences are WNHNN and SYGVQD (reference sequence). CDR3 nucleotides: TGCGCCAGCAGTGAGAACAGCAGGACGGCCCAGTACTTC. Protein sequence: CASSENSRTAQYF.

This clone was found a few times. J is TRBJ2-7 and V is TRBV6-1; 10 bases fit TRBD1. Germline CDR1 and CDR2: MNHNS and SASEGT. This CDR3 is 15 amino acids long. The trim removed 2 bases at V and 6 bases at J, leaving 7 bases unmatched. CDR3: CASSEFDRGPFEQYF. CDR3 coding DNA: TGTGCCAGCAGTGAATTTGACAGGGGGCCTTTCGAGCAGTACTTC.

This sequence joins TRBV18 and TRBJ2-2; D unresolved. The CDR3 contains 15 residues. Germline V gene sequence: CDR1 KGHSH, CDR2 LQKENI. V lost 6 bases, J lost 7 bases, and 18 bases lay in between. The CDR3 nucleotides are TGTGCCAGCTCCCCGAGAGGTTTTTCCGGCGGGGAGCTGTTTTTT. It is translated as CASSPRGFSGGELFF.

This sequence joins TRBV11-2 and TRBJ2-5; D may be TRBD1 (6 bases). Trimming left V 6 bases short and J 5 bases short, with 13 bases between. In germline, CDR1 is SGHAT, CDR2 FQNNGV. The CDR3 consists of 13 residues. The CDR3 region has the DNA TGTGCCAGCAGTCAATCAGGGGTTGAGACCCAGTACTTC. Translating gives CASSQSGVETQYF.

The chain recombines TRBV6-6 with TRBJ1-1; D gene ambiguous. Germline V gene data show CDR1 as MNHNY and CDR2 as SVGAGI (reference sequence). The CDR3 has 12 residues. Trimming pared 0 bases from V and 5 bases from J, leaving 4 bases between. The CDR3 sequence: CASSYSMTEAFF. DNA of the CDR3: TGTGCCAGCAGTTACTCGATGACTGAAGCTTTCTTT.

This sequence joins TRBV6-4 and TRBJ2-1, with D possibly being TRBD2 (5 bases). This CDR3 spans 14 amino acids. Trimming removed 5 bases at V and 7 bases at J, with 15 bases between. In germline, CDR1 is MRHNA, CDR2 SNTAGT. The CDR3 region has the DNA TGTGCCAGCAGTACGGACTGGATATCTAATGAGCAGTTCTTC. It is translated as CASSTDWISNEQFF.

The gene calls are TRBV29-1 and TRBJ1-6; D perhaps matches TRBD1 (6 bases). This CDR3 spans 13 amino acids. The germline gives CDR1 SQVTM, CDR2 ANQGSEA. V was shortened by 7 bases and J by 6 bases, with 13 bases between the two germline ends. The CDR3, as DNA: TGCAGCGCCGGGGACACTCTTAATTCACCCCTCCACTTT. It codes for CSAGDTLNSPLHF.

In regard to this clone: Other DNA sequences within the sample encode an identical CDR3. The chain links TRBV30 to TRBJ1-5, with D tentatively TRBD1 (5 bases). Germline values: CDR1 GTSNPN, CDR2 SVGIG (reference sequence). The CDR3 consists of 14 residues. V lost 0 bases, J lost 0 bases, and 6 bases lay in between. CDR3 residues: CAWSVGGSNQPQHF. Written as DNA, the CDR3 is TGTGCCTGGAGTGTCGGGGGTAGCAATCAGCCCCAGCATTTT.

V usage is TRBV5-4 and J usage is TRBJ1-1; possible D gene TRBD1, 6 bases. In germline, CDR1 is SGHNT, CDR2 YYREEE (reference sequence). V was pared by 7 bases and J by 0 bases, with 19 bases between. The CDR3 runs 16 residues. The CDR3 protein is CASRWDTDSMNTEAFF. The DNA for the CDR3 is TGTGCCAGCCGCTGGGACACGGACTCCATGAACACTGAAGCTTTCTTT.

The J gene is TRBJ2-3, the V gene TRBV5-1; TRBD2 agrees at 12 bases. V lost 2 bases to trimming and J lost 3 bases; unmatched junction nucleotides: 7. Per germline, CDR1 SGHRS and CDR2 YFSETQ. This CDR3 is 17 amino acids long. The CDR3 sequence is CASSLGLAGLGTDTQYF. The CDR3, as DNA: TGCGCCAGCAGCTTAGGACTAGCGGGGTTGGGAACAGATACGCAGTATTTT.

V usage is TRBV1 and J usage is TRBJ2-5; the tabulated D call, TRBD2, remains unverified against the DNA. TRBV1 is classified as a pseudogene. The CDR3 has 17 amino acids. CDR3 nucleotides: TGCACCAGCGGACCCTGTTGCGGGGGCGGACTTCAAGAGACCCAGTACTTC. The encoded protein is CTSGPCCGGGLQETQYF.

This clone was detected once. The genes are TRBV6-5 and TRBJ2-7; D perhaps matches TRBD1 (6 bases). V was trimmed by 0 bases and J by 5 bases, leaving 17 bases between them. Per the germline V gene, CDR1 is MNHEY and CDR2 is SVGAGI. CDR3 length: 16 amino acids. The CDR3 reads CASSYSARPGANEQYF. The CDR3 bases are TGTGCCAGCAGTTACTCGGCCCGACCAGGGGCCAACGAGCAGTACTTC.

The chain recombines TRBV4-1 with TRBJ2-5, with 9 bases aligning to TRBD1. The CDR3 sequence is 15 residues long. Germline V gene data show CDR1 as MGHRA and CDR2 as YSYEKL. V lost 3 bases to trimming and J lost 5 bases; unmatched junction nucleotides: 7. DNA for the CDR3: TGCGCCAGCAGCCATAAGGGACAGGGAGGGGAGACCCAGTACTTC. Translating it yields CASSHKGQGGETQYF.

This sequence joins TRBV27 and TRBJ2-1; 15 bases fit TRBD2. In germline, CDR1 is MNHEY, CDR2 SMNVEV (reference sequence). Unmatched junction bases numbered 12, after V lost 5 bases and J lost 10 bases. This CDR3 contains 17 residues. CDR3 sequence: CASSLGLAGGVRGEQFF. The CDR3 coding sequence is TGTGCCAGCAGTCTCGGACTAGCGGGGGGGGTGCGGGGCGAGCAGTTCTTC.

The CDR3 region has the DNA TGTGCCAGCAGTCAGGGACAGTCGGGGATCTACGAGCAGTACTTC. Residues: CASSQGQSGIYEQYF. This chain connects TRBV6-1 to TRBJ2-7; 7 nucleotides line up with TRBD1. The germline V gene has CDR1 MNHNS and CDR2 SASEGT. This CDR3 comprises 15 residues. Losses at the gene ends were 5 bases for V and 3 bases for J; bases not matched to a gene: 10.

The sample holds one count of this clone. The rearrangement joins TRBV2 to TRBJ2-3; maybe TRBD1 (5 bases). V was pared by 3 bases and J by 9 bases, with 13 bases between. CDR3 length: 13 residues. CDR1 SNHLY and CDR2 FYNNEI come from the germline V gene. The CDR3 spells CASSESWGLTQYF. The CDR3 region has the DNA TGTGCCAGCAGTGAGTCCTGGGGCCTCACGCAGTATTTT.

As to this clone: The sample carries other DNA sequences with the same CDR3. The V gene is TRBV6-6, the J gene TRBJ2-1, with 8 positions matching TRBD2. The CDR3 totals 15 residues. CDR1 and CDR2 from the germline V gene are MNHNY and SVGAGI (reference sequence). V trimming: 5 bases; J trimming: 5 bases; junction bases outside the gene matches: 8. CDR3 nucleotides: TGTGCCAGCAGTCTTGCGGGGGGCCCAAACAATGAGCAGTTCTTC. This gives the protein CASSLAGGPNNEQFF.

The DNA of the CDR3 is TGTGCCAGCAGCTTGGTCCTCGGGGAGCAGCAGTTCTTC. Its protein product is CASSLVLGEQQFF. J is TRBJ2-1 and V is TRBV5-6; maybe TRBD2 (5 bases). The germline CDR1 and CDR2 sequences are SGHDT and YYEEEE. Trimming cost V 0 bases and J 11 bases, with 12 bases left between them. This CDR3 region has 13 residues.

The rearrangement joins TRBV6-4 to TRBJ2-3; the match to TRBD1 covers 9 bases. The ends lost 4 bases at V and 5 bases at J; junction bases unmatched: 7. CDR1 is MRHNA and CDR2 is SNTAGT in the germline V gene. The CDR3 runs to 15 residues. The CDR3 DNA reads TGTGCCAGCAGTGGCACAGGGGGCTCAGGAGATACGCAGTATTTT. Protein: CASSGTGGSGDTQYF.